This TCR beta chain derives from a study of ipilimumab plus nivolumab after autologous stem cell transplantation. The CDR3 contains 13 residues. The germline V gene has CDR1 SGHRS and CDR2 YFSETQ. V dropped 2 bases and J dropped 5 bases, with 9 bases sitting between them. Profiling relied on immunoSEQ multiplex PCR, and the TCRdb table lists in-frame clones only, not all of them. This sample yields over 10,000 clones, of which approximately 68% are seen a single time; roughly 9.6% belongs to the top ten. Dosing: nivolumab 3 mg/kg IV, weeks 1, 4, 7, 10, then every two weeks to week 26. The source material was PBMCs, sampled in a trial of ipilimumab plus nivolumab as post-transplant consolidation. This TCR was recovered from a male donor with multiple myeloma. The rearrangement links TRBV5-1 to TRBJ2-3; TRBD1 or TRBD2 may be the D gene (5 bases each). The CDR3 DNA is TGCGCCAGCAGCTTACGGGGCGAAGATACGCAGTATTTT. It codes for CASSLRGEDTQYF.